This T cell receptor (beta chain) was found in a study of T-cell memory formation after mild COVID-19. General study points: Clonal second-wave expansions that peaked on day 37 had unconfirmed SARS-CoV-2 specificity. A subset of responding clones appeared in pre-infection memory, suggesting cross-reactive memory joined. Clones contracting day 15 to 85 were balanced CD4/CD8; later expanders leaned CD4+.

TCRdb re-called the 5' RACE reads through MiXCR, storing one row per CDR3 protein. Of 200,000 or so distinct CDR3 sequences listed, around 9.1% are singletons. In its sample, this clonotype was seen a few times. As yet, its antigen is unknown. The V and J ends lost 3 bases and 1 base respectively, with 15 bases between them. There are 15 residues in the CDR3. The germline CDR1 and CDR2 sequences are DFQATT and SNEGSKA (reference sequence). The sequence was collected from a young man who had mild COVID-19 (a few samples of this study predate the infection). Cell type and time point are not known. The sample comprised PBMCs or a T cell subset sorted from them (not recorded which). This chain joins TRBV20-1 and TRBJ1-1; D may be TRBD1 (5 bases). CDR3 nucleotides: TGCAGTGCTAGGAGGGGAGGCATGCGGAACACTGAAGCTTTCTTT. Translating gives CSARRGGMRNTEAFF.